Below are 7 T cell receptor beta chains sequenced from a single sample in a study of Graves' ophthalmopathy and Graves' hyperthyroidism (dated by TCRdb to the late 2010s). The reads were generated on an Illumina HiSeq 2000. For repertoire sequencing, TCR beta CDR3 regions were amplified from RNA transcripts. A first-round RT-PCR used HTBI primers with the Qiagen OneStep RT-PCR kit, followed by a second-round multiplex PCR, size selection and purification. The public reads were reprocessed in TCRdb via fastp at Q25 and MiXCR, keeping in-frame beta chains. When rows share a CDR3 protein, they turn into one entry using the most common DNA and genes. This sample lists over 650,000 distinct CDR3 sequences; roughly two fifths were detected once. Jointly, the top ten make up around 3% of the sample. The sequenced sample consisted of peripheral blood. The receptors derive from an adult man with Graves' ophthalmopathy.

The chain joins TRBV20-1 to TRBJ2-5; no reliable D call. CDR3 length: 14 amino acids. The V and J ends lost 5 bases and 9 bases respectively, with 22 bases between them. Germline CDR1 reads DFQATT; CDR2 reads SNEGSKA (reference sequence). DNA of the CDR3: TGCAGTGCTGGGATCTCGGGCTTTACTCAGCCCCAGTACTTC. Translated: CSAGISGFTQPQYF.

Comments on this clonotype: This could be a read error, since a much larger clone is one nucleotide away. The chain links TRBV12-3 or TRBV12-4 to TRBJ1-1, with 10 bases identical to TRBD1. Trimming cost V 5 bases and J 4 bases; bases outside gene matches: 7. The CDR3 is 15 amino acids. CDR3 residues: CASSPARTGGTEAFF. The CDR3, as DNA: TGTGCCAGCAGTCCCGCCCGGACAGGGGGCACTGAAGCTTTCTTT.

The chain links TRBV25-1 to TRBJ2-6; no clear D gene. The CDR3 has 17 amino acids. The germline gives CDR1 MGHDK, CDR2 SYGVNS. Trimming pared 8 bases from V and 0 bases from J, leaving 17 bases between. CDR3 in DNA: TGTGCCAGCTCACGCTCAGACCCGAGCTCTGGGGCCAACGTCCTGACTTTC. Its translation: CASSRSDPSSGANVLTF.

This clonotype was recorded at least ten times. V gene TRBV24-1 combines with J gene TRBJ2-7, with D possibly being TRBD2 (6 bases). CDR1 KGHDR and CDR2 SFDVKD come from the germline V gene. The V end was cut by 4 bases, the J end by 3 bases, with 6 bases between. The CDR3 is made up of 12 amino acids. The CDR3 protein is CATSDGGYEQYF. The CDR3 DNA reads TGTGCCACCAGTGACGGGGGCTACGAGCAGTACTTC.

This clonotype came up many times. This rearrangement joins TRBV20-1 to TRBJ2-5; D ambiguous. The V end lost 1 base, the J end lost 2 bases, and 8 bases lay between the germline ends. The CDR3 totals 13 residues. The V gene's germline CDR1 is DFQATT and CDR2 SNEGSKA (reference sequence). In nucleotides, the CDR3 is TGCAGTGCTAGAGTCCTTTATCAAGAGACCCAGTACTTC. Translating gives CSARVLYQETQYF.

Comment on this clonotype: Being one base from a much bigger clone, this may be a read error. This chain connects TRBV11-1 to TRBJ1-6, with D possibly TRBD1 on 5 matching bases. The CDR3 is 16 amino acids. Germline loops: CDR1 SGHAT, CDR2 FQDESV (reference sequence). CDR3 nucleotide sequence: TGTGCCAGCAACGACGACAGTAGCTCCCATAATTCACCCCTCCACTTT. Its protein is CASNDDSSSHNSPLHF.

V and J are TRBV12-3 or TRBV12-4 and TRBJ1-4, with TRBD1 matching 7 bases. The CDR3 has 13 amino acids. Losses at the gene ends were 5 bases for V and 6 bases for J; bases not matched to a gene: 3. The DNA of the CDR3 is TGTGCCAGCAGTAACAGGGGAGATGAAAAACTGTTTTTT. Translated, it gives CASSNRGDEKLFF.